A selection of T cell receptor beta chains follows, all from one sample in a study of vaccination effects on CD4 cells after COVID-19. The protocol was immunoSEQ multiplex PCR, while the TCRdb copy is restricted to in-frame clones and leaves out a portion. The sample yields about 38,000 clones, 70% to 85% seen once. Antigens of these TCRs are unknown. Sample: CD4+ T cells from PBMCs cultured with HCoV-NL63 spike peptides, taken after COVID-19 vaccination. These TCRs come from a human donor who received a COVID-19 vaccine. Some clones in this sample may be carry-over from other donors' samples. Each CDR3 is given with its conserved first and last residue. A D gene is named only where the DNA matches it firmly. Part of the rows lack a size; the others show once, few, many or a class for expanded clones.

d_gene	abundance	v_gene	j_gene	CDR3aa	CDR3nt
TRBD1	-	TRBV5-1	TRBJ1-1	CASSLSQGITEAFF	TGCGCCAGCAGCTTGTCACAGGGGATCACTGAAGCTTTCTTT
TRBD1	once	TRBV19	TRBJ2-3	CASSGGTGGSDTQYF	TGTGCCAGTAGTGGGGGGACAGGGGGCTCAGATACGCAGTATTTT
TRBD1	-	TRBV12-5	TRBJ2-3	CASGLVPGQKNTDTQYF	TGTGCTAGTGGTTTGGTACCGGGACAGAAGAACACAGATACGCAGTATTTT
TRBD1	-	TRBV5-1	TRBJ2-1	CASSLVRQGYNEQFF	TGCGCCAGCAGCTTGGTACGACAGGGCTACAATGAGCAGTTCTTC
-	-	TRBV5-1	TRBJ1-5	CASSLGGSNQPQHF	TGCGCCAGCAGCTTGGGCGGTAGCAATCAGCCCCAGCATTTT
-	-	TRBV18	TRBJ1-3	CASSDTDDSGNTIYF	TGTGCCAGCTCAGACACGGACGACTCTGGAAACACCATATATTTT
-	-	TRBV5-1	TRBJ2-5	CASSLAGRGETQYF	TGCGCCAGCAGCTTGGCCGGCAGAGGGGAGACCCAGTACTTC
-	-	TRBV28	TRBJ1-5	CASNTERSSQPQHF	TGTGCCAGCAATACGGAAAGGAGCAGTCAGCCCCAGCATTTT
-	-	TRBV13	TRBJ1-6	CASSLSGPGSPLHF	TGTGCCAGCAGCTTGTCAGGGCCCGGTTCACCCCTCCACTTT
TRBD1	-	TRBV6-6	TRBJ1-6	CASSYMGQDNSPLHF	TGTGCCAGCAGTTACATGGGACAGGATAATTCACCCCTCCACTTT
-	-	TRBV2	TRBJ1-5	CASSEGRNQPQHF	TGTGCCAGCAGTGAAGGAAGGAATCAGCCCCAGCATTTT
TRBD1	once	TRBV5-1	TRBJ2-3	CASSSRTGETDTQYF	TGCGCCAGCAGCTCCCGGACAGGCGAAACAGATACGCAGTATTTT
-	once	TRBV5-1	TRBJ2-2	CASSFNGGTGELFF	TGCGCCAGCAGCTTCAATGGGGGCACCGGGGAGCTGTTTTTT
TRBD2	-	TRBV6-5	TRBJ2-3	CASRTSIGTDTQYF	TGTGCCAGCAGGACTAGCATCGGCACAGATACGCAGTATTTT
-	-	TRBV7-2	TRBJ2-1	CASSQEISGGEQFF	TGTGCCAGCAGCCAGGAGATATCGGGCGGTGAGCAGTTCTTC
-	-	TRBV11-2	TRBJ2-2	CASSLRRTPNTGELFF	TGTGCCAGCAGCCTCCGCCGGACACCGAACACCGGGGAGCTGTTTTTT
TRBD1	-	TRBV18	TRBJ2-2	CASSPFRGPNTGELFF	TGTGCCAGCTCACCGTTTAGGGGGCCGAACACCGGGGAGCTGTTTTTT
-	-	TRBV6-1	TRBJ1-1	CASSEVWGWEAFF	TGTGCCAGCAGTGAAGTGTGGGGCTGGGAAGCTTTCTTT
-	-	TRBV19	TRBJ1-4	CASSIGGGTTNEKLFF	TGTGCCAGTAGTATAGGTGGCGGTACAACTAATGAAAAACTGTTTTTT
-	-	TRBV28	TRBJ2-3	CASSQGGTDTQYF	TGTGCCAGCAGTCAGGGGGGTACAGATACGCAGTATTTT
-	-	TRBV5-1	TRBJ1-1	CASSFSGPSNTEAFF	TGCGCCAGCAGCTTTTCCGGGCCATCCAACACTGAAGCTTTCTTT
-	-	TRBV5-4	TRBJ2-2	CASSTEQGLGVAGELFF	TGTGCCAGCAGCACCGAACAGGGCCTAGGAGTGGCCGGGGAGCTGTTTTTT
-	-	TRBV6-5	TRBJ2-5	CASSQGETQYF	TGTGCCAGCAGCCAGGGGGAGACCCAGTACTTC
TRBD2	few	TRBV6-5	TRBJ2-1	CASSYSNSGGANEQFF	TGTGCCAGCAGTTACTCGAATAGCGGGGGGGCAAATGAGCAGTTCTTC
-	-	TRBV5-8	TRBJ1-1	CASNKVIGTEAFF	TGTGCCAGCAACAAAGTAATTGGCACTGAAGCTTTCTTT
-	-	TRBV24-1	TRBJ2-2	CATSREWSPGELFF	TGTGCCACCAGTCGAGAATGGTCCCCCGGGGAGCTGTTTTTT
TRBD2	-	TRBV30	TRBJ2-1	CAWSVTSGGPHNEQFF	TGTGCCTGGAGTGTCACTAGCGGGGGCCCGCACAATGAGCAGTTCTTC
TRBD2	-	TRBV28	TRBJ2-5	CASSRSGGLQETQYF	TGTGCCAGCAGTCGTAGCGGGGGGCTTCAAGAGACCCAGTACTTC
-	-	TRBV18	TRBJ2-1	CASSPQGGGLGNEQFF	TGTGCCAGCTCACCACAAGGCGGGGGCTTAGGGAATGAGCAGTTCTTC
-	once	TRBV12-3/TRBV12-4	TRBJ2-1	CASSLRSEQFF	TGTGCCAGCAGTCTCCGGAGTGAGCAGTTCTTC
TRBD2	-	TRBV30	TRBJ2-3	CAWSVSRGGTDTQYF	TGTGCCTGGAGTGTGTCGCGGGGGGGAACAGATACGCAGTATTTT
-	-	TRBV6-6	TRBJ1-2	CASRLRQPNYGYTF	TGTGCCAGCAGATTAAGACAGCCGAACTATGGCTACACCTTC
-	-	TRBV5-8	TRBJ2-3	CASPTGIWGRNTDTQYF	TGTGCCAGCCCCACGGGGATTTGGGGGAGGAACACAGATACGCAGTATTTT
-	-	TRBV7-8	TRBJ2-2	CASSPRDVTGELFF	TGTGCCAGCAGCCCGAGGGACGTGACCGGGGAGCTGTTTTTT
-	-	TRBV5-1	TRBJ2-3	CASSFGGGDTQYF	TGCGCCAGCAGCTTCGGAGGAGGAGATACGCAGTATTTT
TRBD2	-	TRBV9	TRBJ2-5	CASSVEAGGPYETQYF	TGTGCCAGCAGCGTAGAAGCGGGGGGGCCGTATGAGACCCAGTACTTC
-	-	TRBV21-1	TRBJ1-3	CASSEQGIDGNTIYF	TGTGCCAGCAGCGAACAGGGGATAGACGGAAACACCATATATTTT
-	-	TRBV27	TRBJ2-5	CASSFSRTSQETQYF	TGTGCCAGCAGTTTCTCTAGAACCTCCCAAGAGACCCAGTACTTC